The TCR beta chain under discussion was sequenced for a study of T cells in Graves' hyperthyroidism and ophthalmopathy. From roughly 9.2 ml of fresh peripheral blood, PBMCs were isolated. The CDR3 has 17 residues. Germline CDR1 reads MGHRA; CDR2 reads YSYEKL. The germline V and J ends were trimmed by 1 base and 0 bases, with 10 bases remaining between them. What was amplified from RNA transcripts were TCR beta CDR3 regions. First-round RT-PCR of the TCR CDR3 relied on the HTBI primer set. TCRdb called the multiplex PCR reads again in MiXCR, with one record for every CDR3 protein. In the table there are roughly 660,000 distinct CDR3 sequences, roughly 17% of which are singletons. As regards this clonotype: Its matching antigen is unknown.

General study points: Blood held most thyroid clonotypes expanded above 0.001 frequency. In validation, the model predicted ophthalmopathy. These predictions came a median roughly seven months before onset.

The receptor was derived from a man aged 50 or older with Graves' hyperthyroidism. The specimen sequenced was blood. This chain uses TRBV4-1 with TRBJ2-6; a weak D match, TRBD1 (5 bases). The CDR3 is CASSQVGHDSGANVLTF. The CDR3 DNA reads TGCGCCAGCAGCCAAGTAGGACACGACTCTGGGGCCAACGTCCTGACTTTC.